The rows below give T cell receptor beta chains drawn from one sample of a study of Ad26.COV2.S vaccination and SARS-CoV-2 variants. Data came from immunoSEQ multiplex PCR; TCRdb stores just in-frame clones and leaves some out. The sample consists of 440,000 or so clones, less than 95% of them appearing once. This specimen was peripheral blood, taken in a trial of Ad26.COV2.S vaccine versus placebo. The origin of the receptors is a person aged 18-65 years who received the Ad26.COV2.S COVID-19 vaccine or a placebo. Both conserved end residues are part of each CDR3. The D gene is left open where the match is weak. Some rows have no size entry. The others give once, few or many, or a class for an expanded clone.

j_gene: TRBJ2-1
d_gene: .
v_gene: TRBV11-2
abundance: .
CDR3aa: CASSLPSWEQFF
CDR3nt: TGTGCCAGCAGCTTACCCTCATGGGAGCAGTTCTTC

j_gene: TRBJ1-2
d_gene: .
v_gene: TRBV16
abundance: .
CDR3aa: CASSQWREATGGYTF
CDR3nt: TGTGCCAGCAGCCAATGGCGGGAAGCTACTGGTGGCTACACCTTC

j_gene: TRBJ1-1
d_gene: .
v_gene: TRBV28
abundance: .
CDR3aa: CASSSRTLLGAFF
CDR3nt: TGTGCCAGCAGTTCTAGGACCCTACTGGGGGCTTTCTTT

j_gene: TRBJ1-5
d_gene: .
v_gene: TRBV7-8
abundance: .
CDR3aa: CASSFRAGQPQHF
CDR3nt: TGTGCCAGCAGCTTCAGGGCTGGGCAGCCCCAGCATTTT

j_gene: TRBJ2-3
d_gene: .
v_gene: TRBV5-8
abundance: .
CDR3aa: CASSLTTDTQYF
CDR3nt: TGTGCCAGCAGCTTGACCACAGATACGCAGTATTTT

j_gene: TRBJ2-7
d_gene: TRBD1
v_gene: TRBV7-9
abundance: .
CDR3aa: CASSTPDRESSYEQYF
CDR3nt: TGTGCCAGCAGCACTCCGGACAGGGAGTCCTCCTACGAGCAGTACTTC

j_gene: TRBJ2-7
d_gene: .
v_gene: TRBV9
abundance: .
CDR3aa: CASSVGGSGYEQYF
CDR3nt: TGTGCCAGCAGCGTAGGGGGTAGCGGATACGAGCAGTACTTC

j_gene: TRBJ1-1
d_gene: .
v_gene: TRBV9
abundance: .
CDR3aa: CASSVEGQQNTEAFF
CDR3nt: TGTGCCAGCAGCGTAGAGGGGCAGCAGAACACTGAAGCTTTCTTT

j_gene: TRBJ2-3
d_gene: .
v_gene: TRBV7-9
abundance: .
CDR3aa: CASSLSSTDTQYF
CDR3nt: TGTGCCAGCAGCCTATCTAGCACAGATACGCAGTATTTT

j_gene: TRBJ2-7
d_gene: TRBD2
v_gene: TRBV6-8
abundance: .
CDR3aa: CASSYTSGSYEQYF
CDR3nt: TGTGCCAGCAGTTACACTAGCGGGAGCTACGAGCAGTACTTC

j_gene: TRBJ2-5
d_gene: .
v_gene: TRBV10-3
abundance: .
CDR3aa: CAISESRGRETQYF
CDR3nt: TGTGCCATCAGTGAGTCGCGGGGGCGAGAGACCCAGTACTTC

j_gene: TRBJ2-5
d_gene: TRBD2
v_gene: TRBV6-2/TRBV6-3
abundance: .
CDR3aa: CASSLLAGGRETQYF
CDR3nt: TGTGCCAGCAGCCTACTAGCGGGAGGGCGGGAGACCCAGTACTTC

j_gene: TRBJ2-7
d_gene: TRBD1
v_gene: TRBV19
abundance: .
CDR3aa: CASSNRDRAAEQYF
CDR3nt: TGTGCCAGTAGTAACCGGGACAGGGCGGCCGAGCAGTACTTC

j_gene: TRBJ2-1
d_gene: TRBD2
v_gene: TRBV7-6
abundance: .
CDR3aa: CASSLGLADNNEQFF
CDR3nt: TGTGCCAGCAGCCTGGGACTAGCGGACAACAATGAGCAGTTCTTC

j_gene: TRBJ1-5
d_gene: .
v_gene: TRBV15
abundance: .
CDR3aa: CATSRLSNQPQHF
CDR3nt: TGTGCCACCAGCAGGCTTAGCAATCAGCCCCAGCATTTT

j_gene: TRBJ2-1
d_gene: .
v_gene: TRBV7-6
abundance: .
CDR3aa: CASSFTPGPPSNEQFF
CDR3nt: TGTGCCAGCAGCTTCACCCCGGGACCGCCTAGTAATGAGCAGTTCTTC

j_gene: TRBJ2-7
d_gene: .
v_gene: TRBV6-5
abundance: .
CDR3aa: CASMRSYEQYF
CDR3nt: TGTGCCAGCATGCGTTCCTACGAGCAGTACTTC

j_gene: TRBJ2-2
d_gene: TRBD2
v_gene: TRBV5-3
abundance: .
CDR3aa: CARSLLTSGREPNTGELFF
CDR3nt: TGTGCCAGAAGCTTATTGACTAGCGGGAGGGAACCGAACACCGGGGAGCTGTTTTTT

j_gene: TRBJ1-1
d_gene: .
v_gene: TRBV7-8
abundance: .
CDR3aa: CASLRLAGLNTEAFF
CDR3nt: TGTGCCAGCCTTCGGCTAGCGGGGTTGAACACTGAAGCTTTCTTT

j_gene: TRBJ2-2
d_gene: .
v_gene: TRBV27
abundance: .
CDR3aa: CASKLRNTGELFF
CDR3nt: TGTGCCAGCAAATTAAGGAACACCGGGGAGCTGTTTTTT

j_gene: TRBJ1-4
d_gene: .
v_gene: TRBV27
abundance: .
CDR3aa: CASRVGRGGEKLFF
CDR3nt: TGTGCCAGCAGAGTAGGCAGGGGTGGGGAAAAACTGTTTTTT

j_gene: TRBJ2-5
d_gene: TRBD1
v_gene: TRBV4-1
abundance: .
CDR3aa: CASSQDGGGAGGRETQYF
CDR3nt: TGCGCCAGCAGCCAAGATGGAGGTGGCGCAGGGGGCCGGGAGACCCAGTACTTC

j_gene: TRBJ2-7
d_gene: TRBD1
v_gene: TRBV6-2/TRBV6-3
abundance: few
CDR3aa: CASSHGDRVEQYF
CDR3nt: TGTGCCAGCAGCCACGGTGACAGGGTCGAGCAGTACTTC

j_gene: TRBJ2-1
d_gene: .
v_gene: TRBV28
abundance: .
CDR3aa: CASTSTGRKYNEQFF
CDR3nt: TGTGCCAGCACTTCTACGGGGCGCAAGTACAATGAGCAGTTCTTC

j_gene: TRBJ2-3
d_gene: TRBD2
v_gene: TRBV29-1
abundance: .
CDR3aa: CSAGTTRDTQYF
CDR3nt: TGCAGCGCCGGGACTACCAGGGATACGCAGTATTTT

j_gene: TRBJ2-5
d_gene: .
v_gene: TRBV7-8
abundance: .
CDR3aa: CASSLVYSGLRETQYF
CDR3nt: TGTGCCAGCAGCTTAGTCTATAGTGGTTTGAGGGAGACCCAGTACTTC

j_gene: TRBJ2-1
d_gene: TRBD2
v_gene: TRBV7-3
abundance: .
CDR3aa: CASGSGRGYEQFF
CDR3nt: TGTGCCAGCGGCAGCGGGAGGGGGTATGAGCAGTTCTTC

j_gene: TRBJ1-2
d_gene: TRBD1
v_gene: TRBV2
abundance: .
CDR3aa: CASSTKQGAGYGYTF
CDR3nt: TGTGCCAGCAGTACTAAACAGGGGGCAGGATATGGCTACACCTTC

j_gene: TRBJ1-4
d_gene: TRBD1
v_gene: TRBV2
abundance: .
CDR3aa: CASGGQGRKEKLFF
CDR3nt: TGTGCCAGCGGGGGACAGGGGAGGAAAGAAAAACTGTTTTTT

j_gene: TRBJ2-1
d_gene: TRBD2
v_gene: TRBV19
abundance: .
CDR3aa: CASSIGREHDEQFF
CDR3nt: TGTGCCAGTAGTATCGGGCGGGAGCATGATGAGCAGTTCTTC

j_gene: TRBJ2-7
d_gene: .
v_gene: TRBV2
abundance: .
CDR3aa: CASSDLGVYQSRSYEQYF
CDR3nt: TGTGCCAGCAGTGACTTAGGGGTGTATCAATCTCGCTCCTACGAGCAGTACTTC